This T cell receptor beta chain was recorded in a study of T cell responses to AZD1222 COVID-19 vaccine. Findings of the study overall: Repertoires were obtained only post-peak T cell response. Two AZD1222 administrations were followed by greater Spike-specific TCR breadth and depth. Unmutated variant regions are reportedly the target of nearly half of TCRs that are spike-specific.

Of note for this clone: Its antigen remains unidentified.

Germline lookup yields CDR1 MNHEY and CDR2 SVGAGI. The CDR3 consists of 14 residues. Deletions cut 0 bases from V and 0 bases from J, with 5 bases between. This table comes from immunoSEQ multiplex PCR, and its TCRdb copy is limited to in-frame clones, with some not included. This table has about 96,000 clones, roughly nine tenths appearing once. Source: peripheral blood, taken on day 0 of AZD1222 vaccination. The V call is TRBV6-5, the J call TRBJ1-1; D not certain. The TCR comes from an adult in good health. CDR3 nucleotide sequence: TGTGCCAGCAGTTACTCGATTCTGAACACTGAAGCTTTCTTT. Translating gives CASSYSILNTEAFF.